The TCR beta chain under discussion was sequenced for a study of identical twins (dated by TCRdb to 2016 to 2017). Some background on the complete study: The study deep-sequenced TCR alpha and beta repertoires from monozygotic twins, unrelated adults of various ages and cord blood to test whether fetal clonotypes persist. To rule out contamination, the twin experiments were replicated at different times with different library preparation protocols. Study-level results and caveats: Because the same donors could not be followed over many years, the conclusions depended on cross-sectional statistical analysis. A weaker excess of twin sharing was found in beta out-of-frame sequences because the signal-to-noise ratio was lowered by fewer shared sequences. Abundant cord blood beta clonotypes had fewer insertions, young adult naive repertoires showed a similar but weaker trend, and memory repertoires showed no such trend. Out-of-frame TCR alpha sharing in monozygotic twins was systematically underestimated by recombination models, whereas sharing between unrelated individuals was in agreement with the recombination models. Compared with coincidental sharing between unrelated individuals, out-of-frame TCR alpha sequences shared between twins showed an excess of sequences with low generation probability. Invariant T cells such as MAIT and iNKT could partly confound zero-insertion analyses, although diverse VJ usage argued against such confounding for most clonotypes.

Every donor was a healthy Caucasian. Miltenyi CD45RO+ enrichment and human naive T-cell isolation kits were used to isolate memory (CD45RO+) and naive T cells from PBMC. Receptors were amplified or captured by 5' RACE. Sequencing was carried out with an Illumina HiSeq 2000. Template switching introduced a universal primer binding site; the final cDNA contained a unique molecular identifier, enabling accurate counting of TCR cDNA molecules. First-strand cDNA for TCR alpha and beta chains was synthesized from specific primers in the conserved constant-segment region. To control for contamination, every cDNA library was double barcoded, receiving both a SMART-Mk sample barcode and Illumina barcodes. TruSeq adapter sequences along with Illumina sample barcodes were introduced in two successive PCR steps. Sequencing of the TCR alpha and beta cDNA libraries was done on the Illumina HiSeq platform using custom primers. Per the source publication's procedure: MiGEC was used to process raw reads and extract unique molecular identifiers, and MiXCR was used to find CDR3 positions. Recombination models were inferred per individual with the repgenHMM and IGoR tools using an EM algorithm. Shared clonotype analysis was performed with the tcR package in R, normalizing sharing by the product of cloneset sizes. To study raw recombination without the effects of thymic and clonal selection, out-of-frame nonproductive sequences were analyzed. The public reads were reanalyzed by TCRdb: fastp trimming at Q25, MiXCR alignment, in-frame beta chains only. Each CDR3 protein appears once, grouped with its most common genes and DNA. These V and J calls are TCRdb output, not the study's own analysis. This sample gives about 220,000 distinct CDR3 sequences in total; roughly 9.4% of them show up just once. Of the sample, 5.1% is held by the ten largest clones.

Based on the germline V gene, the CDR1 and CDR2 sequences are MDHEN and SYDVKM. There are 16 amino acids in the CDR3, from cysteine to phenylalanine inclusive. Only the CDR3 DNA is retained, 48 bases long and in frame from the first base. The germline V and J ends show losses of 6 bases and 1 base respectively, and no gene match explains 7 bases of the junction. This clonotype has at least ten counts. Its specific antigen is unknown. Base qualities were left out, and no much larger clone turns up one base away. This sequence was found in a woman aged 18-35 years in good health. This receptor chain uses TRBV28 and TRBJ2-2; 8 junctional bases match TRBD2. Sequenced input: memory (CD45RO+) T cells sorted from blood. The cell subset or site label on this specimen signifies: CD45RO+ enriched T cells. The base sequence is TGTGCCAGCAGAGACTCGGGACTAGGGAACACCGGGGAGCTGTTTTTT. It is translated as CASRDSGLGNTGELFF.